One T cell receptor beta chain is described in this entry. With 3 bases clipped from V and 1 base from J, the junction kept 2 bases outside the gene matches. CDR1 is GTSNPN, CDR2 SVGIG, per germline (reference sequence). This CDR3 contains 14 residues. The data derive from a study of blood T cell repertoires in COVID-19. Background on the study: COVID-19 samples from acute and convalescent phases originated in the United States, Italy and Spain. Sources were T cells, B-cell-depleted T cells, or PBMCs; the material itself was cDNA or gDNA.

The Seattle site enrolled patients during active infection and followed them longitudinally. As originally analysed: Amplification of reference gene primers provided the estimated nucleated cell counts. This table comes from immunoSEQ multiplex PCR, and its TCRdb copy is limited to in-frame clones, with some not included. V, J and clone size reflect that table, while D and trimming were determined from the DNA. The sample records 300,000 to 350,000 clones, around 87% being singletons. The clonotype originates from a woman in her fifties or sixties with COVID-19, enrolled during active disease. The sequenced sample consisted of peripheral blood. The chain recombines TRBV30 with TRBJ2-2; 7 bases align to TRBD2. CDR3 region: CAWRLAGNTGELFF. CDR3 in DNA: TGTGCCTGGAGGTTAGCGGGGAACACCGGGGAGCTGTTTTTT.